Only a few counts were recorded for the clone carrying this TCR beta chain. No antigen is known for it. TCRdb reanalysed the reads using MiXCR and keeps one entry per CDR3 protein. In the table there are fewer than 950,000 distinct CDR3 sequences, approximately 32% of which are singletons. CDR1 and CDR2 from the germline V gene are MNHEY and SVGEGT. This CDR3 has 12 amino acids. V dropped 2 bases and J dropped 7 bases, with 6 bases sitting between them. The sample comes from a study of T cell repertoires in cytomegalovirus infection. This TCR was recovered from a human donor in good health (CMV status not recorded). Some clones in this sample may be carry-over from other donors' samples. This specimen was cultured CD8+ T cells from PBMCs, taken from culture after CMV antigen stimulation. V and J are TRBV6-2 or TRBV6-3 and TRBJ2-1; D remains unclear. In DNA, the CDR3 is TGTGCCAGCAGTTACGAGGCAAATGAGCAGTTCTTC. This translates into CASSYEANEQFF.